The clone carrying this T cell receptor (beta chain) was counted once. Its specificity is unknown. The data belong to a study of shared clonotypes between healthy human individuals. The study, taken as a whole, reports: The generation probabilities recorded for non-shared clonotypes fell below those of clonotypes shared by all four donors.

Germline trimming cut 0 bases from V and 4 bases from J; bases unmatched to any gene: 12. Germline CDR1 reads LGHNT; CDR2 reads FRNRAP. This CDR3 has 18 residues. TCRdb's table, derived via immunoSEQ multiplex PCR, lists solely in-frame clones and lacks some. Of 2 million to 2.5 million clones listed, about 90% are singletons. The sequence came from a man aged 18 to 29 in good health. Some clones in this sample may be carry-over from other donors' samples. The sample was naive CD4+ T cells from PBMCs. Subset meaning: CD45RA+ positively selected. This chain links TRBV12-5 with TRBJ2-5; TRBD2 aligns across 9 bases. The CDR3 DNA sequence: TGTGCTAGTGGTTTGGTCGACGCTCTTAGCGGGAGAGGAGAGACCCAGTACTTC. The encoded protein is CASGLVDALSGRGETQYF.